This T cell receptor (beta chain) appears in the sequencing data of a study of blood T cells in healthy people across ages. Findings and limits, study-wide: Roughly linearly, TCR beta diversity per million T cells fell as age increased.

The V segment lost 0 bases and the J segment 7 bases; nucleotides outside the gene matches: 18. This CDR3 contains 19 residues. Germline V gene data show CDR1 as SGHVS and CDR2 as FNYEAQ. Together with a sample-barcoded 5' primer, a J-beta primer mix was included in a second PCR lasting roughly 6 to 12 cycles. TCRdb used MiXCR to reprocess the 5' RACE reads, holding one entry per CDR3 protein. The sample lists around 790,000 distinct CDR3 sequences; roughly 44% were seen once. Worth noting for this clonotype: The target antigen is unknown.

This chain connects TRBV7-6 to TRBJ2-1; 7 bases align to TRBD1. Sequenced sample: blood. The sequence was obtained from a man aged 55 to 69 in good health. Here the CDR3 DNA reads TGTGCCAGCAGCTTAGCGTCCGGGGTCGCAAAGGGGGCAAAGAATGAGCAGTTCTTC. Translated: CASSLASGVAKGAKNEQFF.